This TCR beta chain was identified during a study of beta chain features in type 1 diabetes. Every isolated RNA sample was fully reverse transcribed, so sequencing captured expressed TCRB transcripts. Here immunoSEQ multiplex PCR was the method, and the copy in TCRdb shows in-frame clones only, minus some. The sample shows around 650,000 clones, under 15% of them seen only once. This clone was picked up a small number of times. Its specificity is unknown. This CDR3 is built from 14 residues. V trimming: 2 bases; J trimming: 10 bases; junction bases outside the gene matches: 7. The V gene's germline CDR1 is SGHDT and CDR2 YYEEEE. Study outcomes and limitations: Type 1 diabetes patients had TCRB CDR3s that were shorter (moderately but significantly so) in all four CD4+ subsets. cDNA-based reads could over-represent cells with high TCR expression.

The gene calls are TRBV5-6 and TRBJ2-1, with 9 bases aligning to TRBD1. What was sequenced was naive CD4+ T cells from blood. The clonotype was recovered from a man aged 25-45 years with type 1 diabetes. The CDR3, as DNA: TGTGCCAGCAGCTTCCCGGACAGGGGTAGGGAGCAGTTCTTC. It codes for CASSFPDRGREQFF. Filled out from reference TRBV5-6 and TRBJ2-1, the complete variable domain reads DAGVTQSPTHLIKTRGQQVTLRCSPKSGHDTVSWYQQALGQGPQFIFQYYEEEERQRGNFPDRFSGHQFPNYSSELNVNALLLGDSALYLCASSFPDRGREQFFGPGTRLTVL.